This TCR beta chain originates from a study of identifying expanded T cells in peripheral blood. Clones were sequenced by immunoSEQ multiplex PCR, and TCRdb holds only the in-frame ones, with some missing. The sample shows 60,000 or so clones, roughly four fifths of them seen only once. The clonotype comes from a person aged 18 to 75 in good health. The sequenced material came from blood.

The CDR3: CASSLGQGRNIQYF. Here the CDR3 DNA reads TGTGCCAGCAGCTTAGGGCAGGGTCGGAACATTCAGTACTTC. The chain recombines TRBV13 with TRBJ2-4; D may be TRBD1 (5 bases). Germline CDR1 is PRHDT and CDR2 is FYEKMQ (reference sequence). Trimming removed 0 bases at V and 7 bases at J, with 10 bases between. There are 14 residues in the CDR3. Full variable domain (remainder filled in from reference TRBV13 and TRBJ2-4): AAGVIQSPRHLIKEKRETATLKCYPIPRHDTVYWYQQGPGQDPQFLISFYEKMQSDKGSIPDRFSAQQFSDYHSELNMSSLELGDSALYFCASSLGQGRNIQYFGAGTRLSVL.